The rows below give T cell receptor beta chains drawn from one sample of a study of blood T cell repertoires in COVID-19. The protocol was immunoSEQ multiplex PCR, while the TCRdb copy is restricted to in-frame clones and leaves out a portion. The sample has fewer than 500,000 clones; 86% are singletons. Sequenced material: peripheral blood. Source of these receptors: a woman aged 25 to 39 with active or convalescent COVID-19. CDR3s include the opening cysteine and the closing phenylalanine or tryptophan. The order of the fields is CDR3 protein, CDR3 DNA, CDR3 length, D gene, clone size, V gene, J gene. D genes are given only for firm matches. Size values are once, few and many counts, or a class for expanded clones, and some rows have none.

CASSERQGSEKLFF	TGTGCCAGCAGTGAGAGACAGGGTAGTGAAAAACTGTTTTTT	14	TRBD1	once	TRBV6-1	TRBJ1-4
CASKQDRGTGELFF	TGTGCCAGCAAACAGGACAGGGGCACCGGGGAGCTGTTTTTT	14	TRBD1	.	TRBV11-2	TRBJ2-2
CASSYTSGGANGELFF	TGTGCCAGCAGCTATACTAGCGGGGGGGCGAACGGGGAGCTGTTTTTT	16	TRBD2	.	TRBV13	TRBJ2-2
CASSFQGAKETQYF	TGTGCCAGCAGCTTTCAGGGGGCAAAAGAGACCCAGTACTTC	14	TRBD1	.	TRBV13	TRBJ2-5
CASSQDRGIRSYNEQFF	TGTGCCAGCAGCCAAGATCGGGGGATCCGCTCCTACAATGAGCAGTTCTTC	17	.	.	TRBV14	TRBJ2-1
CASSYSGQGAGGYTF	TGTGCCAGCAGTTACTCGGGACAGGGGGCTGGTGGCTACACCTTC	15	TRBD1	.	TRBV6-5	TRBJ1-2
CASSIGSQRSYEQYF	TGTGCCAGTAGTATCGGGTCCCAGCGGAGTTACGAGCAGTACTTC	15	.	few	TRBV19	TRBJ2-7
CATSINLGNTIYF	TGTGCCACCAGCATCAACTTGGGAAACACCATATATTTT	13	.	.	TRBV15	TRBJ1-3
CASQTQGASNTEAFF	TGTGCCAGTCAAACGCAGGGGGCGTCGAACACTGAAGCTTTCTTT	15	TRBD1	.	TRBV19	TRBJ1-1
CASSPRSGGLAKNIQYF	TGTGCCAGCAGCCCGCGGAGCGGGGGACTAGCCAAAAACATTCAGTACTTC	17	TRBD2	.	TRBV3-1/TRBV3-2	TRBJ2-4
CASSINLGVADSPLHF	TGTGCCAGTAGTATAAATTTGGGCGTAGCGGATTCACCCCTCCACTTT	16	.	.	TRBV19	TRBJ1-6
CASSEPGETQHF	TGCGCCAGCAGTGAGCCAGGGGAAACCCAGCATTTT	12	.	once	TRBV10-2	TRBJ1-5
CATSLMNTGELFF	TGTGCCACCTCTCTTATGAACACCGGGGAGCTGTTTTTT	13	.	.	TRBV19	TRBJ2-2
CASSLVRTKNYGYTF	TGTGCCAGCAGCTTAGTTCGGACAAAAAACTATGGCTACACCTTC	15	.	.	TRBV7-8	TRBJ1-2
CASSQLDGRGPYNEQFF	TGCGCCAGCAGCCAACTAGACGGCAGGGGGCCCTACAATGAGCAGTTCTTC	17	TRBD1	.	TRBV4-1	TRBJ2-1
CASSLAGTGGGETQYF	TGCGCCAGCAGCTTGGCCGGGACAGGGGGCGGAGAGACCCAGTACTTC	16	TRBD1	.	TRBV5-1	TRBJ2-5
CASSISVNTEAFF	TGTGCCAGTAGTATATCCGTGAACACTGAAGCTTTCTTT	13	.	.	TRBV19	TRBJ1-1
CASSQESGRSSYNEQFF	TGCGCCAGCAGCCAAGAGAGTGGGCGAAGCTCCTACAATGAGCAGTTCTTC	17	.	.	TRBV4-1	TRBJ2-1
CASSLAGTGRGAFF	TGTGCCAGCAGCTTGGCCGGTACAGGGCGTGGAGCTTTCTTT	14	.	.	TRBV5-6	TRBJ1-1
CASSYRVAGELFF	TGTGCCAGTAGTTACAGGGTGGCCGGGGAGCTGTTTTTT	13	.	many	TRBV19	TRBJ2-2
CATSDSRQITGELFF	TGTGCCACCAGTGATTCGAGACAGATCACCGGGGAGCTGTTTTTT	15	.	.	TRBV24-1	TRBJ2-2
CASSPSPGTGFYEQYF	TGTGCCAGCAGCCCAAGCCCCGGGACAGGTTTCTACGAGCAGTACTTC	16	TRBD1	.	TRBV3-1/TRBV3-2	TRBJ2-7
CASSPYGEGNTEAFF	TGTGCCAGCAGTCCGTATGGGGAGGGGAACACTGAAGCTTTCTTT	15	.	.	TRBV6-5	TRBJ1-1
CASSLAQGLDEQYF	TGTGCCAGCAGCTTGGCGCAGGGACTCGACGAGCAGTACTTC	14	.	few	TRBV5-5	TRBJ2-7
CATSPDSPGFNEQFF	TGTGCCACCAGCCCCGACTCCCCGGGGTTCAATGAGCAGTTCTTC	15	.	.	TRBV15	TRBJ2-1
CASSGVRTGGQETQYF	TGTGCCAGCAGTGGAGTCAGGACGGGGGGGCAGGAGACCCAGTACTTC	16	TRBD2	.	TRBV25-1	TRBJ2-5
CASSPPGQRNEKLFF	TGTGCCAGCTCTCCGCCGGGACAGAGAAATGAAAAACTGTTTTTT	15	TRBD1	.	TRBV18	TRBJ1-4
CASSLAAGPINEQFF	TGCGCCAGCAGCTTGGCCGCGGGACCTATCAATGAGCAGTTCTTC	15	.	.	TRBV5-1	TRBJ2-1
CASSVYGTYEQYF	TGTGCCAGCAGTGTGTACGGGACCTACGAGCAGTACTTC	13	.	.	TRBV2	TRBJ2-7
CASSDPRPQHF	TGTGCCAGCAGTGACCCCCGGCCCCAGCATTTT	11	.	once	TRBV6-1	TRBJ1-5
CASSQSGGPSSGANVLTF	TGTGCCAGCAGCCAATCAGGGGGCCCAAGCTCTGGGGCCAACGTCCTGACTTTC	18	TRBD1	.	TRBV3-1/TRBV3-2	TRBJ2-6
CASSPRGFDTEAFF	TGTGCCAGCAGCCCCCGGGGGTTTGACACTGAAGCTTTCTTT	14	.	once	TRBV11-2	TRBJ1-1
CASSPGGGGNTIYF	TGTGCCAGCAGCCCCGGTGGTGGTGGAAACACCATATATTTT	14	.	.	TRBV28	TRBJ1-3
CATTSGTGRGQPQHF	TGTGCCACCACCTCAGGAACGGGTCGGGGTCAGCCCCAGCATTTT	15	.	.	TRBV15	TRBJ1-5
CASSGDSAYEQYF	TGTGCCAGCAGTGGGGACAGCGCCTACGAGCAGTACTTC	13	TRBD1	.	TRBV25-1	TRBJ2-7
CASSLVDSEVEQYF	TGTGCCAGCAGCTTAGTGGACTCCGAGGTAGAGCAGTACTTC	14	.	.	TRBV7-9	TRBJ2-7
CASSQSGAGNYGYTF	TGTGCCAGCAGCCAGAGTGGGGCCGGAAACTATGGCTACACCTTC	15	.	.	TRBV5-4	TRBJ1-2
CASSGDQILTGFNEQFF	TGCGCCAGCAGTGGCGACCAAATACTGACAGGGTTTAATGAGCAGTTCTTC	17	TRBD1	.	TRBV10-2	TRBJ2-1
CASSESLGQRSYNEQFF	TGCGCCAGCAGTGAGTCATTAGGACAGCGGTCATACAATGAGCAGTTCTTC	17	.	.	TRBV10-1	TRBJ2-1
CSGRDLNTEAFF	TGCAGCGGGCGGGACTTGAACACTGAAGCTTTCTTT	12	.	.	TRBV29-1	TRBJ1-1
CASRQTGFSRNQPQHF	TGTGCCAGCAGACAGACAGGGTTTAGTCGCAATCAGCCCCAGCATTTT	16	TRBD1	.	TRBV27	TRBJ1-5